A single sample is the source of the 28 T cell receptor beta chains below, sequenced in a study of CD8+ T cells in alopecia areata. RNA extraction was followed by reverse transcription into cDNA, which acted as the sequencing template. Here immunoSEQ multiplex PCR was the method, and the copy in TCRdb shows in-frame clones only, minus some. The sample includes a few hundred thousand clones, around 67% of them seen just once. This material consisted of CD4+ T cells sorted from blood, taken at week 0. The receptors here all came from a human donor with alopecia areata.

The rearrangement joins TRBV12-5 to TRBJ1-2, with D unresolved. The CDR3 contains 14 residues. CDR1 and CDR2 (germline): LGHNT, FRNRAP. V was clipped by 6 bases and J by 0 bases, with 11 bases between them. The CDR3: CASGTGSANYGYTF. The DNA of the CDR3 is TGTGCTAGTGGAACCGGATCGGCTAACTATGGCTACACCTTC.

The chain employs TRBV29-1 and TRBJ2-6; possible D gene TRBD1, 6 bases. This CDR3 region has 16 residues. The germline V and J ends were trimmed by 6 bases and 0 bases, with 15 bases remaining between them. CDR1 is SQVTM and CDR2 is ANQGSEA in the germline V gene. The CDR3 DNA is TGCAGCGTGACAGGTGGCCGTAACTCTGGGGCCAACGTCCTGACTTTC. This sequence encodes CSVTGGRNSGANVLTF.

J is TRBJ1-2 and V is TRBV30; D is unclear. The CDR3 has 10 amino acids. Trimming pared 1 base from V and 11 bases from J, leaving 8 bases between. CDR1 is GTSNPN and CDR2 is SVGIG in the germline V gene (reference sequence). For the CDR3, the DNA is TGTGCCTGGAGTGGACGAGGGTACACCTTC. Amino acids: CAWSGRGYTF. Looking up the rest from reference TRBV30 and TRBJ1-2 gives the full variable domain: SQTIHQWPATLVQPVGSPLSLECTVEGTSNPNLYWYRQAAGRGLQLLFYSVGIGQISSEVPQNLSASRPQDRQFILSSKKLLLSDSGFYLCAWSGRGYTFGSGTRLTVV.

Only one count was recorded for this clone. This chain connects TRBV7-3 to TRBJ1-2; 7 positions match TRBD1. The CDR3 consists of 13 residues. V lost 2 bases and J lost 6; bases outside the gene matches: 3. Germline V gene data show CDR1 as SGHTA and CDR2 as FQGTGA. The CDR3 DNA follows: TGTGCCAGCAGCTTAGGGGGGACAGATGGCTACACCTTC. It yields the protein CASSLGGTDGYTF. The entire variable domain, with the rest obtained from reference TRBV7-3 and TRBJ1-2, is as follows: GAGVSQTPSNKVTEKGKYVELRCDPISGHTALYWYRQSLGQGPEFLIYFQGTGAADDSGLPNDRFFAVRPEGSVSTLKIQRTERGDSAVYLCASSLGGTDGYTFGSGTRLTVV.

V gene TRBV29-1 combines with J gene TRBJ1-1; possibly TRBD1 for D (5 bases). Germline CDR1 is SQVTM and CDR2 is ANQGSEA. This CDR3 contains 13 residues. V was pared by 6 bases and J by 5 bases, with 16 bases between. The CDR3 reads CSVETDQGTEAFF. DNA for the CDR3: TGCAGCGTGGAAACGGACCAGGGAACTGAAGCTTTCTTT.

The chain has TRBV30 and TRBJ2-6; 9 bases map to TRBD1. The ends lost 7 bases at V and 0 bases at J; junction bases unmatched: 4. Germline loops: CDR1 GTSNPN, CDR2 SVGIG (reference sequence). CDR3 length: 15 residues. CDR3 protein: CASGQGNSGANVLTF. Written as DNA, the CDR3 is TGTGCCTCGGGACAGGGAAACTCTGGGGCCAACGTCCTGACTTTC.

The chain couples TRBV29-1 to TRBJ1-4; D gene ambiguous. CDR1 and CDR2 (germline): SQVTM, ANQGSEA. Trimming took 3 bases from V and 3 from J, leaving 8 bases between them. This CDR3 has 13 residues. The CDR3 loop reads CSVEEEANEKLFF. The CDR3 region has the DNA TGCAGCGTTGAGGAGGAGGCTAATGAAAAACTGTTTTTT.

The chain is built from TRBV5-6 and TRBJ1-5; 7 bases line up with TRBD1. The CDR3 is 15 amino acids. V gave up 5 bases and J gave up 4 bases; unmatched junction bases: 9. Germline CDR1 reads SGHDT; CDR2 reads YYEEEE. In DNA, the CDR3 is TGTGCCAGCAGTTGGGGGGACAGCGGAAATCAGCCCCAGCATTTT. This codes for CASSWGDSGNQPQHF. The whole variable domain, filled in from reference TRBV5-6 and TRBJ1-5, reads DAGVTQSPTHLIKTRGQQVTLRCSPKSGHDTVSWYQQALGQGPQFIFQYYEEEERQRGNFPDRFSGHQFPNYSSELNVNALLLGDSALYLCASSWGDSGNQPQHFGDGTRLSIL.

The CDR3 nucleotides read TGTGCCAGCAGCGTAGGAGAGGGTGCTCAGCCCCAGCATTTT. Protein sequence: CASSVGEGAQPQHF. V usage is TRBV9 and J usage is TRBJ1-5; D ambiguous. This CDR3 is built from 14 residues. V was pared by 0 bases and J by 6 bases, with 10 bases between. CDR1 and CDR2 from the germline V gene are SGDLS and YYNGEE.

The rearrangement links TRBV11-2 to TRBJ2-7, with a tentative D call TRBD2 (6 bases). The V and J ends lost 2 bases and 1 base respectively, with 12 bases between them. The CDR3 loop spans 15 amino acids. Looked up from germline, CDR1 is SGHAT and CDR2 is FQNNGV. CDR3 in DNA: TGTGCCAGCAGCTTAACCGGGACTGATTCCTACGAGCAGTACTTC. Encoded protein: CASSLTGTDSYEQYF.

The chain is built from TRBV6-1 and TRBJ2-7; D remains unclear. The CDR3 consists of 11 residues. Trimming left V 2 bases short and J 3 bases short, with 2 bases between. Germline lookup yields CDR1 MNHNS and CDR2 SASEGT. The CDR3 region is CASSEIYEQYF. In DNA form, the CDR3 reads TGTGCCAGCAGTGAAATCTACGAGCAGTACTTC.

This clone turned up a few times. The chain links TRBV29-1 to TRBJ1-2; unclear D gene. The V end was cut by 6 bases, the J end by 2 bases, with 4 bases between. Germline V lookup: CDR1 SQVTM, CDR2 ANQGSEA. This CDR3 contains 10 residues. CDR3: CSVKNYGYTF. The CDR3 region has the DNA TGCAGCGTAAAAAACTATGGCTACACCTTC.

As DNA, the CDR3 is TGCAGTGCTAGAGGGGAGGGCGAGCAGTACTTC. This codes for CSARGEGEQYF. The chain uses TRBV20-1 and TRBJ2-7; 7 bases agree with TRBD2. CDR1 and CDR2 (germline): DFQATT, SNEGSKA (reference sequence). The CDR3 length is 11 residues. V shed 1 base, J shed 6 bases, and the junction held 0 bases outside the gene matches.

V and J are TRBV30 and TRBJ2-2; 7 bases map to TRBD2. The trim removed 6 bases at V and 2 bases at J, leaving 6 bases unmatched. This CDR3 contains 14 residues. Germline-derived CDR1 and CDR2 are GTSNPN and SVGIG (reference sequence). The CDR3 region has the DNA TGTGCCTGTGGTCTAGCGGTTAACACCGGGGAGCTGTTTTTT. Its translation: CACGLAVNTGELFF.

The chain employs TRBV10-3 and TRBJ2-7; TRBD2 matches at 10 bases. Germline V gives CDR1 ENHRY, CDR2 SYGVKD. The CDR3 spans 13 residues. V shed 6 bases and J 6 bases; nucleotides not matched to a gene: 5. The CDR3 DNA follows: TGTGCCATCAGGGCTAGCGGGGGACCCGAGCAGTACTTC. It is translated as CAIRASGGPEQYF.

This chain joins TRBV19 and TRBJ2-7, with 8 bases fitting TRBD1. The germline V gene has CDR1 LNHDA and CDR2 SQIVND (reference sequence). The junction had 5 bases not matched to a gene; V was cut back by 5 bases and J by 2 bases. The CDR3 runs 14 residues. The CDR3 loop reads CASSRTGIAYEQYF. The CDR3 coding sequence is TGTGCCAGTAGTCGGACAGGGATCGCCTACGAGCAGTACTTC.

In its sample, this clone was seen a few times. The genes are TRBV29-1 and TRBJ2-5; D is undetermined. The CDR3 contains 14 residues. The V end was cut by 3 bases, the J end by 2 bases, with 13 bases between. Per the germline V gene, CDR1 is SQVTM and CDR2 is ANQGSEA. The CDR3 here is CSVDEPTEQETQYF. CDR3 coding DNA: TGCAGCGTTGATGAACCTACAGAACAAGAGACCCAGTACTTC.

For this clone: This may be a read error: a much more frequent sequence differs by one nucleotide. The same CDR3 can be traced to other DNA sequences in this sample. The chain uses TRBV7-3 and TRBJ2-2; D call uncertain. CDR3 length: 13 residues. Germline V lookup: CDR1 SGHTA, CDR2 FQGTGA. V was clipped by 2 bases and J by 5 bases, with 6 bases between them. Here the CDR3 reads CASSLGGTGELFF. DNA for the CDR3: TGTGCCAGCAGCTTAGGCGGTACCGGGGAGCTGTTTTTT.

This clone was seen only a few times. The chain carries TRBV7-3 and TRBJ2-3; 7 positions match TRBD1. The CDR3 loop spans 13 amino acids. Germline CDR1 is SGHTA and CDR2 is FQGTGA. Trimming at V came to 5 bases and at J to 6 bases, leaving 5 bases not matched to a gene. Here the CDR3 DNA reads TGTGCCAGCAGCCGCGACAGGGCCGATACGCAGTATTTT. Translated: CASSRDRADTQYF.

Only a few counts were recorded for this clone. The sample carries other DNA sequences with the same CDR3. The chain is built from TRBV29-1 and TRBJ2-1; D gene unclear. The V gene's germline CDR1 is SQVTM and CDR2 ANQGSEA. Trimming stripped 4 bases from V and 4 bases from J, with 2 bases between. The CDR3 extends over 10 amino acids. The CDR3 nucleotides are TGCAGCGTTGCTTACAATGAGCAGTTCTTC. Translation: CSVAYNEQFF.

The rearrangement links TRBV30 to TRBJ1-5; 10 bases are shared with TRBD1. The trim removed 3 bases at V and 6 bases at J, leaving 5 bases unmatched. This CDR3 spans 14 amino acids. Looked up from germline, CDR1 is GTSNPN and CDR2 is SVGIG (reference sequence). Here the CDR3 DNA reads TGTGCCTGGAGCGTAGGACAGGGGGTTCAGCCCCAGCATTTT. Its protein product is CAWSVGQGVQPQHF.

CDR3 amino acids: CASRRTGLYGYTF. The DNA for the CDR3 is TGCGCCAGCAGGCGGACAGGGCTCTATGGCTACACCTTC. This chain joins TRBV5-1 and TRBJ1-2; 8 nucleotides agree with TRBD1. CDR1 is SGHRS, CDR2 YFSETQ, per germline. This CDR3 comprises 13 residues. J was trimmed by 4 bases and V by 5 bases; bases with no gene match: 4.

The CDR3 DNA reads TGTGCCAGCAGCTCGGGACAGGGCCAGAGCTCCTATAATTCACCCCTCCACTTT. Protein: CASSSGQGQSSYNSPLHF. The chain uses TRBV5-4 and TRBJ1-6, with 9 bases fitting TRBD1. The CDR3 is 18 amino acids. Germline V gene data show CDR1 as SGHNT and CDR2 as YYREEE (reference sequence). With 3 bases clipped from V and 0 bases from J, the junction kept 7 bases outside the gene matches.

J is TRBJ2-2 and V is TRBV30; 7 bases are a match to TRBD2. The CDR3 sequence is 14 residues long. Germline V lookup: CDR1 GTSNPN, CDR2 SVGIG (reference sequence). V was pared by 2 bases and J by 6 bases, with 6 bases of the junction left unmatched. The CDR3 DNA reads TGTGCCTGGAGTTCGACTAGCTGGGCCGGGGAGCTGTTTTTT. Translated, it gives CAWSSTSWAGELFF.

This clone came up a few times. The genes are TRBV7-2 and TRBJ1-5; D remains unclear. CDR1 and CDR2 from the germline V gene are SGHTA and FQGNSA. CDR3 length equals 15 residues. V was pared by 0 bases and J by 3 bases, with 9 bases between. CDR3 nucleotides: TGTGCCAGCAGCTTAGCCCGTGGGCACAATCAGCCCCAGCATTTT. It translates to CASSLARGHNQPQHF.

This clone was counted only a few times. The chain carries TRBV7-9 and TRBJ1-1, with D unresolved. Trimming pared 6 bases from V and 5 bases from J, leaving 7 bases between. The CDR3 is 11 amino acids. The germline CDR1 and CDR2 sequences are SEHNR and FQNEAQ (reference sequence). CDR3 coding DNA: TGTGCCAGCAGTTCCGGGACTGAAGCTTTCTTT. This gives the protein CASSSGTEAFF.

This clone was counted between two and nine times. The chain has TRBV7-2 and TRBJ2-5; 10 bases agree with TRBD2. The CDR3 loop spans 16 amino acids. Unmatched junction bases numbered 11, after V lost 5 bases and J lost 5 bases. CDR1 and CDR2 from the germline V gene are SGHTA and FQGNSA. For the CDR3, the DNA is TGTGCCAGCAGCCCGAGGAGCGGGGGGGCCGGGGAGACCCAGTACTTC. Its translation is CASSPRSGGAGETQYF. Variable domain in full (rest from reference TRBV7-2 and TRBJ2-5): GAGVSQSPSNKVTEKGKDVELRCDPISGHTALYWYRQSLGQGLEFLIYFQGNSAPDKSGLPSDRFSAERTGGSVSTLTIQRTQQEDSAVYLCASSPRSGGAGETQYFGPGTRLLVL.

The rearrangement joins TRBV30 to TRBJ1-1; 9 bases align to TRBD1. Trimming took 2 bases from V and 0 from J; bases not matched to a gene: 4. The CDR3 spans 15 residues. Germline loops: CDR1 GTSNPN, CDR2 SVGIG (reference sequence). The CDR3 protein is CAWSRTGALNTEAFF. The CDR3 DNA follows: TGTGCCTGGAGTCGGACAGGGGCCTTGAACACTGAAGCTTTCTTT. Using reference TRBV30 and TRBJ1-1 for the parts outside the CDR3, the full variable domain is SQTIHQWPATLVQPVGSPLSLECTVEGTSNPNLYWYRQAAGRGLQLLFYSVGIGQISSEVPQNLSASRPQDRQFILSSKKLLLSDSGFYLCAWSRTGALNTEAFFGQGTRLTVV.